The 19 T cell receptor beta chains in this list originate from one sample, sequenced in a study of technical replicates of blood from a handful of donors. Assay: immunoSEQ multiplex PCR; the TCRdb copy retains only in-frame clones and omits some. The sample includes about 80,000 clones, 95% to 98% of them seen just once. The sample taken for sequencing was T cells isolated from PBMCs. These receptors originate from a human donor in good health.

This chain uses TRBV7-8 with TRBJ1-2; 9 bases are a match to TRBD1. The V gene end was trimmed by 5 bases and the J gene end by 4 bases; junction bases not matched to a gene: 8. Germline CDR1 is SGHVS and CDR2 is FQNEAQ. The CDR3 is 15 amino acids. CDR3 DNA sequence: TGTGCCAGCAGCCTCAACAGGGGGCCTAGCTATGGCTACACCTTC. It yields the protein CASSLNRGPSYGYTF. The full variable domain, rest sourced from reference TRBV7-8 and TRBJ1-2, is GAGVSQSPRYKVAKRGQDVALRCDPISGHVSLFWYQQALGQGPEFLTYFQNEAQLDKSGLPSDRFFAERPEGSVSTLKIQRTQQEDSAVYLCASSLNRGPSYGYTFGSGTRLTVV.

The rearrangement uses TRBV30 and TRBJ1-5; maybe TRBD1 (6 bases). The germline CDR1 and CDR2 sequences are GTSNPN and SVGIG (reference sequence). V was shortened by 1 base and J by 3 bases, with 19 bases between the two germline ends. The CDR3 spans 17 residues. CDR3 DNA sequence: TGTGCCTGGAGTGGGGGAAGGACAGCCGATTTCAATCAGCCCCAGCATTTT. Its protein product is CAWSGGRTADFNQPQHF.

This CDR3 is CASHAPDGYTF. The CDR3, as DNA: TGTGCCAGCCATGCCCCAGATGGCTACACCTTC. This chain links TRBV25-1 with TRBJ1-2; D is unclear. The CDR3 sequence is 11 residues long. In germline, CDR1 is MGHDK, CDR2 SYGVNS. Trimming shortened V by 8 bases and J by 6 bases, and 10 bases separated the two germline ends.

This sequence joins TRBV7-9 and TRBJ2-5; TRBD1 agrees at 7 bases. This CDR3 comprises 15 residues. Germline loops: CDR1 SEHNR, CDR2 FQNEAQ (reference sequence). V lost 1 base to trimming and J lost 4 bases; unmatched junction nucleotides: 6. Written as DNA, the CDR3 is TGTGCCAGCAGCTTAGGAGACAGGGACGGAGAGACCCAGTACTTC. Translation gives CASSLGDRDGETQYF. The full variable domain, rest sourced from reference TRBV7-9 and TRBJ2-5, is DTGVSQNPRHKITKRGQNVTFRCDPISEHNRLYWYRQTLGQGPEFLTYFQNEAQLEKSRLLSDRFSAERPKGSFSTLEIQRTEQGDSAMYLCASSLGDRDGETQYFGPGTRLLVL.

The V and J genes are TRBV6-5 and TRBJ1-1; TRBD1 agrees at 10 bases. The CDR3 runs 16 residues. Germline values: CDR1 MNHEY, CDR2 SVGAGI. The J segment lost 2 bases and the V segment lost 0 bases, leaving 3 bases of the junction unmatched. The CDR3: CASSYSRDRGNTEAFF. DNA of the CDR3: TGTGCCAGCAGTTACTCCCGGGACAGGGGAAACACTGAAGCTTTCTTT.

The chain is built from TRBV6-1 and TRBJ2-7; 8 bases agree with TRBD1. The CDR3 runs to 15 residues. The germline V gene encodes CDR1 MNHNS and CDR2 SASEGT. J lost 5 bases, V lost 1 base, and 7 bases had no gene match. The CDR3 nucleotides read TGTGCCAGCAGTGAAGACTTGGGACAGGTTCACGAGCAGTACTTC. This sequence encodes CASSEDLGQVHEQYF.

Only one count was recorded for this clone. The rearrangement links TRBV6-5 to TRBJ2-7; 10 nucleotides agree with TRBD2. Trimming took 11 bases from V and 1 from J; bases not matched to a gene: 11. CDR3 length: 15 amino acids. Germline values: CDR1 MNHEY, CDR2 SVGAGI. The CDR3 here is CAAPGGSGRSYEQYF. The DNA of the CDR3 is TGTGCCGCTCCCGGGGGTAGCGGGAGGTCCTACGAGCAGTACTTC.

The chain has TRBV9 and TRBJ1-1; D might be TRBD1 (5 bases). Trimming took 3 bases from V and 4 from J, leaving 19 bases between them. The CDR3 runs to 16 residues. CDR1 is SGDLS, CDR2 YYNGEE, per germline. This chain's CDR3 is CASSEPGEGRSTEAFF. The CDR3 coding sequence is TGTGCCAGCAGCGAGCCCGGGGAGGGGCGCTCCACTGAAGCTTTCTTT.

This clone was seen just once. J is TRBJ2-2 and V is TRBV15; the match to TRBD2 covers 10 bases. From germline, CDR1 is LNHNV and CDR2 YYDKDF (reference sequence). The CDR3 extends over 14 amino acids. Unmatched junction bases numbered 1, after V lost 3 bases and J lost 6 bases. CDR3 DNA: TGTGCCACCAGCAGCCTAGCGGGAGCCGGGGAGCTGTTTTTT. It translates to CATSSLAGAGELFF.

The chain uses TRBV21-1 and TRBJ2-7; the table calls TRBD2, which could not be checked here. TRBV21-1 is termed a pseudogene. The CDR3 consists of 14 residues. In DNA form, the CDR3 reads TGTGCCAGCGGGGGACTAGTCCTAACGTACGAGCAGTACTTC. This gives the protein CASGGLVLTYEQYF.

V is TRBV9 and J is TRBJ2-2, with D perhaps TRBD2 (7 bases). Trimming left V 0 bases short and J 7 bases short, with 22 bases between. Germline V gene data show CDR1 as SGDLS and CDR2 as YYNGEE. CDR3 size: 18 residues. In nucleotides, the CDR3 is TGTGCCAGCAGCGTAGTAGGGGGAGGGAACAGGGCCGGCGGGGAGCTGTTTTTT. Translation gives CASSVVGGGNRAGGELFF.

V gene TRBV6-5 combines with J gene TRBJ2-3, with TRBD1 as a possible D gene (6 bases). Germline CDR1 and CDR2: MNHEY and SVGAGI. This CDR3 has 13 amino acids. V dropped 8 bases and J dropped 6 bases, with 15 bases sitting between them. For the CDR3, the DNA is TGTGCCAGCGGCCCTTATACAGGGGATACGCAGTATTTT. The encoded protein is CASGPYTGDTQYF.

This clone has only one observation. The V gene is TRBV9, the J gene TRBJ1-2; 8 nucleotides align to TRBD1. V was clipped by 3 bases and J by 5 bases; unmatched bases: 6. Looked up from germline, CDR1 is SGDLS and CDR2 is YYNGEE. This CDR3 is built from 14 residues. The CDR3 here is CASSGATGAYGYTF. The CDR3 nucleotides read TGTGCCAGCAGCGGTGCGACAGGGGCATATGGCTACACCTTC.

The V call is TRBV11-2, the J call TRBJ1-1; D gene ambiguous. CDR1 is SGHAT, CDR2 FQNNGV, per germline. Between the trimmed V and J ends, which lost 5 bases and 5 bases, there was a span of 15 bases. The CDR3 contains 14 residues. In DNA, the CDR3 is TGTGCCAGCAGCCGTCCCGGGAGCGGGACTGAAGCTTTCTTT. Protein: CASSRPGSGTEAFF.

This chain links TRBV11-3 with TRBJ2-1; tentatively, D is TRBD2 (6 bases). Trimming cost V 1 base and J 5 bases, with 12 bases left between them. Germline V gene sequence: CDR1 SGHNT, CDR2 YENEEA. CDR3 size: 15 residues. CDR3: CASSLGRTTNNEQFF. CDR3 coding DNA: TGTGCCAGCAGCTTAGGAAGGACTACGAACAATGAGCAGTTCTTC.

V is TRBV5-1 and J is TRBJ2-2; 9 bases agree with TRBD1. CDR1 and CDR2 (germline): SGHRS, YFSETQ. The V and J ends lost 4 bases and 5 bases, in that order; junction bases with no gene match: 12. This CDR3 has 17 amino acids. In DNA, the CDR3 is TGCGCCAGCAGCAAAGCACCGGGACAGGGAGTTACCGGGGAGCTGTTTTTT. Translated, it gives CASSKAPGQGVTGELFF.

Here the CDR3 reads CASSSPGLVDEQFF. CDR3 DNA sequence: TGTGCCAGCAGTTCCCCGGGACTAGTCGATGAGCAGTTCTTC. This chain joins TRBV6-6 and TRBJ2-1; 8 positions match TRBD2. In germline, CDR1 is MNHNY, CDR2 SVGAGI (reference sequence). This CDR3 contains 14 residues. V was pared by 4 bases and J by 8 bases, with 7 bases of the junction left unmatched.

The chain joins TRBV20-1 to TRBJ2-3; unclear D gene. Germline V gene lookup returns CDR1 DFQATT and CDR2 SNEGSKA (reference sequence). Trimming took 4 bases from V and 10 from J, leaving 9 bases between them. CDR3 length equals 10 residues. The CDR3 nucleotides read TGCAGTGCTATGTCCCAGGCGCAGTATTTT. Its translation is CSAMSQAQYF.

V gene TRBV6-5 combines with J gene TRBJ2-3; maybe TRBD2 (5 bases). CDR3 length: 16 residues. V shed 4 bases and J shed 3 bases, with 17 bases lying between them. Germline V gene lookup returns CDR1 MNHEY and CDR2 SVGAGI. In DNA, the CDR3 is TGTGCCAGCAGTTTAGATGTCAGCGGAGTAACAGATACGCAGTATTTT. This encodes CASSLDVSGVTDTQYF.